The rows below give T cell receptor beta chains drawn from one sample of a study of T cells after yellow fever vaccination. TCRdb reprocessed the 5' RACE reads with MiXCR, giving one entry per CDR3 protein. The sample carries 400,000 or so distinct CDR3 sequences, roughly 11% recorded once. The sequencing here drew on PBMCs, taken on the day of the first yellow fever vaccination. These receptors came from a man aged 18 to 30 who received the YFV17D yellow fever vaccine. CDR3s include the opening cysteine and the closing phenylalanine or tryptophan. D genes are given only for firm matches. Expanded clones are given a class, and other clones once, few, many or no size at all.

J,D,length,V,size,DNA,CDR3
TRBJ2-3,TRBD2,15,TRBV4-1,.,TGCGCCAGCAGCCAAATAGCGGGGGGGCACGATACGCAGTATTTT,CASSQIAGGHDTQYF
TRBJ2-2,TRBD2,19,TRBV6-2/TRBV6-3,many,TGTGCCAGCAGTTACTCCGGGACTAGCGGGGGATGGAACACCGGGGAGCTGTTTTTT,CASSYSGTSGGWNTGELFF
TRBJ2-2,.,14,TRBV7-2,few,TGTGCCAGCAGCTTAGTCGGGAATCCCGGGGAGCTGTTTTTT,CASSLVGNPGELFF
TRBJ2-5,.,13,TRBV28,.,TGTGCCAGCAGTAAATCAACAGGGTTGACCCAGTACTTC,CASSKSTGLTQYF
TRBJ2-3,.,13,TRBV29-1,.,TGCAGCGCTGAGGGGGGAAGCACAGATACGCAGTATTTT,CSAEGGSTDTQYF
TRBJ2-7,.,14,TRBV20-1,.,TGCAGTGCTCGTTATATCGGTCCTTCCTACGAGCAGTACTTC,CSARYIGPSYEQYF
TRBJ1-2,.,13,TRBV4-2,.,TGTGCCAGCGGCCCGGGGTCTAACTATGGCTACACCTTC,CASGPGSNYGYTF
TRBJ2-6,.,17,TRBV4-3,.,TGCGCCAGCAGCCAAGGTCCAGGGCACTCTGGGGCCAACGTCCTGACTTTC,CASSQGPGHSGANVLTF
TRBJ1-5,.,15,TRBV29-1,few,TGCAGCGTTGGCCCCAGTACGGGTGGTGATCAGCCCCAGCATTTT,CSVGPSTGGDQPQHF
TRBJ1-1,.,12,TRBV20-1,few,TGCTCCTACTTGGGGGGGAACACTGAAGCTTTCTTT,CSYLGGNTEAFF
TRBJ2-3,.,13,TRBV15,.,TGTGCCACCAGCAGAGATAATGCAGATACGCAGTATTTT,CATSRDNADTQYF
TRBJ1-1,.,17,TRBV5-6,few,TGTGCCAGCAGCTTGAGTTCGGAGGTGGGGAGAATGACTGAAGCTTTCTTT,CASSLSSEVGRMTEAFF
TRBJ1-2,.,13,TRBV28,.,TGTGCCAGCAGTTTATCGACTGACTATGGCTACACCTTC,CASSLSTDYGYTF
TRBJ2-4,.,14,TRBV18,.,TGTGCCAGCTCAGGGCCCCAAGAAGGGAACATTCAGTACTTC,CASSGPQEGNIQYF
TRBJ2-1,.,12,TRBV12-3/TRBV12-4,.,TGTGCCAGCAGTTTCTCGGGGAATGAGCAGTTCTTC,CASSFSGNEQFF
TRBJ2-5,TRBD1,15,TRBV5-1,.,TGCGCCAGCAGCTTTGGGACAGGGAGCGGAGAGACCCAGTACTTC,CASSFGTGSGETQYF
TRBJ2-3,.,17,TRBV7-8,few,TGTGCCAGCAGCCCAATGGACTATTCGGTGGGGAAAGATACGCAGTATTTT,CASSPMDYSVGKDTQYF
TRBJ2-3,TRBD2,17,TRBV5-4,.,TGTGCCAGCAGCTTGACGGCTAGCGGGGGGGCGCCGGGTACGCAGTATTTT,CASSLTASGGAPGTQYF
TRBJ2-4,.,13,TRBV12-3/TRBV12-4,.,TGTGCCAGCAGTATGTCCTTGGGAAACATTCAGTACTTC,CASSMSLGNIQYF
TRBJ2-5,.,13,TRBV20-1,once,TGCAGTGCTAGCATCCAAGTCATAGAGGCCCAGTACTTC,CSASIQVIEAQYF
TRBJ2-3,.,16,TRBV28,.,TGTGCCAGCAGTTTATCTCCGGGGTTACCGTCCTTAATGCAGTATTTT,CASSLSPGLPSLMQYF
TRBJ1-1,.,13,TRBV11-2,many,TGTGCCAGCAGTTTGGTCCCGGACACTGAAGCTTTCTTT,CASSLVPDTEAFF
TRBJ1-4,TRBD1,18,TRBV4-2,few,TGTGCCAGCAGCCAAGTCGGGACAGGACCTCCGGCTAATGAAAAACTGTTTTTT,CASSQVGTGPPANEKLFF
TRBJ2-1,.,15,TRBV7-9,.,TGTGCCAGCGGCCCGCATTCCGGGGGCGTGAATGAGCAGTTCTTC,CASGPHSGGVNEQFF
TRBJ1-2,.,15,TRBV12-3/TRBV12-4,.,TGTGCCAGCAGTTGGACCCCGGGAAATGGCTATGGCTACACCTTC,CASSWTPGNGYGYTF
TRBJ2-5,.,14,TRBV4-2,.,TGTGCCAGCAGCCAAACTAGCCATGATGAGACCCAGTACTTC,CASSQTSHDETQYF
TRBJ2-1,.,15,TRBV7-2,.,TGTGCCAGCAACGGGGAGGACAGCTCCTACAATGAGCAGTTCTTC,CASNGEDSSYNEQFF
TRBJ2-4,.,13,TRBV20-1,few,TGCAGTGCTGATGTACAGGGTCAAAACATTCAGTACTTC,CSADVQGQNIQYF
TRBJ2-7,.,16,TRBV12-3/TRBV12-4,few,TGTGCCAGCAGTTTAGCCGGACAGGAGGGCTCCTACGAGCAGTACTTC,CASSLAGQEGSYEQYF
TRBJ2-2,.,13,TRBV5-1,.,TGCGCCAGCAAGGCGGGGTCCCCCGGGGAGCTGTTTTTT,CASKAGSPGELFF
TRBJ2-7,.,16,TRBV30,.,TGTGCCTGGAGTAGGACCAAAATTACAGGGTCCGGGGGGCAGTACTTC,CAWSRTKITGSGGQYF
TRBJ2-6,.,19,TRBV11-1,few,TGTGCCAGCAGCCCAAGGGTCATCCTATACGCTTCTGGGGCCAACGTCCTGACTTTC,CASSPRVILYASGANVLTF
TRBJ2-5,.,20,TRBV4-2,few,TGTGCCAGCAGCCAAGTTTCGGTACAGTCTGAACTAGGGGGGACGGAGACCCAGTACTTC,CASSQVSVQSELGGTETQYF
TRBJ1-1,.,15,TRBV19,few,TGTGCCAGTAGTATAAGACACACACCAGATATTGAAGCTTTCTTT,CASSIRHTPDIEAFF
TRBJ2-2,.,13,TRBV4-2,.,TGTGCCAGCAGCCAAGGCCAGACCGGGGAGCTGTTTTTT,CASSQGQTGELFF
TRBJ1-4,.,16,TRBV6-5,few,TGTGCCAGCAGTTACGAGACTCCTCCAACTAATGAAAAACTGTTTTTT,CASSYETPPTNEKLFF
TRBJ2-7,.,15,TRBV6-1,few,TGTGCCAGCAGTCGAACGACTCCTAGCTCCTACGAGCAGTACTTC,CASSRTTPSSYEQYF
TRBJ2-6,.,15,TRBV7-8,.,TGTGCCAGCAGCCCCCGGGGGACTGGGGCCAACGTCCTGACTTTC,CASSPRGTGANVLTF
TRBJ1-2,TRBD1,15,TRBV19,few,TGTGCCAGTAGCCGGATTGACAGGGGAGGGTATGGCTACACCTTC,CASSRIDRGGYGYTF
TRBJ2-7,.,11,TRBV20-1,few,TGCAGTGCTGCGGGGCGGGACGAGCAGTACTTC,CSAAGRDEQYF
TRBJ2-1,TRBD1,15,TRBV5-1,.,TGCGCCGGCAGCTTGGGACAGGGGGCTTACAATGAGCAGTTCTTC,CAGSLGQGAYNEQFF
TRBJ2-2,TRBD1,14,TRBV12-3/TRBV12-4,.,TGTGCCAGCACTTCCGACAGGGACACCGGGGAGCTGTTTTTT,CASTSDRDTGELFF
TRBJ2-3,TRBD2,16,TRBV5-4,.,TGTGCCAGCAGCTCCCGACTAGCGGGGGGGGGAATCACGCAGTATTTT,CASSSRLAGGGITQYF
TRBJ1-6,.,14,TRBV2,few,TGTGCCAGGAAAACCCAGGGAGAAGATTCACCCCTCCACTTT,CARKTQGEDSPLHF
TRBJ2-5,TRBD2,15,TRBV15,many,TGTGCCACCAGCAGAGACCTAGCGGGGGAGGAGACCCAGTACTTC,CATSRDLAGEETQYF
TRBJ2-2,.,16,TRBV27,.,TGTGCCAGCAGTAAAAATCCCGGGGTCTCCACCGGGGAGCTGTTTTTT,CASSKNPGVSTGELFF
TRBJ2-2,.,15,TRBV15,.,TGTGCCACCAGCGGACAAACTAGCTACACCGGGGAGCTGTTTTTT,CATSGQTSYTGELFF
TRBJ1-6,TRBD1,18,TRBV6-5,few,TGTGCCAGCAGTTACCCCGCGGGGCAGGGGGCGGGTGGTTCACCCCTCCACTTT,CASSYPAGQGAGGSPLHF
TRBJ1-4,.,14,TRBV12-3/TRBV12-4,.,TGTGCCAGCATTTTTCCGGGAGCTAATGAAAAACTGTTTTTT,CASIFPGANEKLFF
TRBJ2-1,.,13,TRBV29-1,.,TGCAGCGTTGAGCTAGCGAATAACAATGAGCAGTTCTTC,CSVELANNNEQFF
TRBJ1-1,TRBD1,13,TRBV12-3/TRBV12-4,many,TGTGCCAGCAGTGGACAGGTCGAGGATGAAGCTTTCTTT,CASSGQVEDEAFF
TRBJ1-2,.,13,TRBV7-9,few,TGTGCCAGCAGCTTCGCCGCTAACTATGGCTACACCTTC,CASSFAANYGYTF
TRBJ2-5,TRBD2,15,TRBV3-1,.,TGTGCCAGCAGCTGGCGGGGGGCCCCGTGGGAGACCCAGTACTTC,CASSWRGAPWETQYF